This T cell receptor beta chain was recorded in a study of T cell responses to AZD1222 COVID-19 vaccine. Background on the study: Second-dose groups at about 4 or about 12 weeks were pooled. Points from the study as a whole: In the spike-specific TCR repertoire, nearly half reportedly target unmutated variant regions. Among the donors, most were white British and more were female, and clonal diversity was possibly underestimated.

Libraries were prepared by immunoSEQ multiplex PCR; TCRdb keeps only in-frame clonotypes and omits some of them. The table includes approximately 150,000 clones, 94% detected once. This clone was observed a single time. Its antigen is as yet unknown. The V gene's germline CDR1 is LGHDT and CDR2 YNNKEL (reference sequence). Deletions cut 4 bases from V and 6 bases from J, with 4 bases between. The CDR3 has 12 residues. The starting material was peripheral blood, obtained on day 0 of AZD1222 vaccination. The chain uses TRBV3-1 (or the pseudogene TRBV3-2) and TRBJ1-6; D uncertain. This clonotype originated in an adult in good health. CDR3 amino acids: CASSLFNSPLHF. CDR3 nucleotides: TGTGCCAGCAGCCTATTTAATTCACCCCTCCACTTT.